The 30 T cell receptor beta chains below all came from one sample that was sequenced in a study of T-cell memory formation after mild COVID-19. TCRdb fed the 5' RACE reads into MiXCR, producing one record per CDR3 protein. The repertoire holds roughly 58,000 distinct CDR3 sequences, with 9.5% as singletons. The sample was PBMCs or a T cell subset sorted from them (not recorded which). Every receptor here comes from a man between 18 and 35 years old who had mild COVID-19 (a few samples of this study predate the infection). Cell type and time point are not known.

Judged by abundance, this clonotype is medium-sized (0.01 to 0.1%). The V call is TRBV20-1, the J call TRBJ2-1; 12 nucleotides line up with TRBD2. This CDR3 region has 14 residues. In germline, CDR1 is DFQATT, CDR2 SNEGSKA (reference sequence). V dropped 2 bases and J dropped 4; count of bases not matched to a gene: 0. The CDR3: CSARLAGGYNEQFF. The CDR3 DNA is TGCAGTGCTAGACTAGCGGGGGGGTACAATGAGCAGTTCTTC.

V is TRBV10-3 and J is TRBJ2-7; TRBD2 might be the D (5 bases). The CDR3 totals 13 residues. The ends were cut back, 0 bases at V and 6 bases at J, with 9 bases in the middle. CDR1 and CDR2 from the germline V gene are ENHRY and SYGVKD. As DNA, the CDR3 is TGTGCCATCAGTGAGTCCGAGGGCGGCGAGCAGTACTTC. This gives the protein CAISESEGGEQYF.

This clonotype appeared a few times. J is TRBJ2-1 and V is TRBV7-9, with TRBD1 identical over 7 bases. The germline gives CDR1 SEHNR, CDR2 FQNEAQ (reference sequence). V was clipped by 5 bases and J by 11 bases; unmatched bases: 3. The CDR3 is made up of 11 amino acids. CDR3 DNA sequence: TGTGCCAGCAGCCCACAGGGGAAGCAGTTCTTC. Translated: CASSPQGKQFF.

This clonotype was counted a few times. This chain uses TRBV7-2 with TRBJ1-4; the D is unclear. CDR1 and CDR2 (germline): SGHTA, FQGNSA. V was trimmed by 5 bases and J by 5 bases, leaving 15 bases between them. The CDR3 runs 15 residues. The DNA for the CDR3 is TGTGCCAGCAGCCCCCAGGAGGGCAGGAATGAAAAACTGTTTTTT. Residues: CASSPQEGRNEKLFF.

This clonotype showed up just a few times. The chain employs TRBV6-1 and TRBJ1-4, with TRBD1 identical over 10 bases. The CDR3 loop spans 17 amino acids. Looked up from germline, CDR1 is MNHNS and CDR2 is SASEGT. J lost 8 bases, V lost 6 bases, and 15 bases had no gene match. DNA of the CDR3: TGTGCCAGCAGGCGACAGGGGGCGCCTACCTTAAGCGAAAAACTGTTTTTT. It codes for CASRRQGAPTLSEKLFF.

This clonotype was picked up a small number of times. The chain combines TRBV4-3 with TRBJ1-5, with D tentatively TRBD1 (6 bases). The CDR3 covers 16 residues. Between the trimmed V and J ends, which lost 4 bases and 4 bases, there was a span of 17 bases. Looked up from germline, CDR1 is LGHNA and CDR2 is YSLEER. CDR3 DNA: TGCGCCAGCAGCCGGGGGCTCGGACAGCAAAATCAGCCCCAGCATTTT. Protein: CASSRGLGQQNQPQHF.

V gene TRBV6-1 combines with J gene TRBJ2-6; TRBD1 might be the D (5 bases). The CDR3 length is 15 residues. From germline, CDR1 is MNHNS and CDR2 SASEGT. V lost 4 bases to trimming and J lost 0 bases, with 7 bases between them. The CDR3 coding sequence is TGTGCCAGCAGTGCTAGGGGCTCTGGGGCCAACGTCCTGACTTTC. Its translation is CASSARGSGANVLTF.

This clonotype appeared many times. In DNA form, the CDR3 reads TGTGCCAGCAGTCCCGGACAGTTTTCCTACGAGCAGTACTTC. This encodes CASSPGQFSYEQYF. J is TRBJ2-7 and V is TRBV27; weak D call: TRBD1 (6 bases). Germline loops: CDR1 MNHEY, CDR2 SMNVEV (reference sequence). Trimming pared 5 bases from V and 1 base from J, leaving 12 bases between. There are 14 residues in the CDR3.

This clonotype occurred a few times. This chain connects TRBV3-1 to TRBJ1-5; D gene uncertain. This CDR3 is 13 amino acids long. Trimming took off 0 bases at V and 7 bases at J, with 7 bases between the two ends. The germline V gene encodes CDR1 LGHDT and CDR2 YNNKEL (reference sequence). The CDR3 reads CASSQDPGQPQHF. For the CDR3, the DNA is TGTGCCAGCAGCCAAGATCCGGGGCAGCCCCAGCATTTT.

This chain links TRBV4-3 with TRBJ2-2; TRBD1 matches 9 bases. The CDR3 spans 14 residues. Germline V gene sequence: CDR1 LGHNA, CDR2 YSLEER. J was trimmed by 7 bases and V by 0 bases; bases with no gene match: 0. The CDR3 sequence is CASSQETGGGELFF. Here the CDR3 DNA reads TGCGCCAGCAGCCAAGAGACAGGGGGCGGGGAGCTGTTTTTT.

The chain combines TRBV28 with TRBJ2-3; D is unresolved. The CDR3 extends over 11 amino acids. Germline V gene lookup returns CDR1 MDHEN and CDR2 SYDVKM. Between the trimmed V and J ends, which lost 8 bases and 6 bases, there was a span of 9 bases. CDR3 in amino acids: CASRKRDTQYF. CDR3 DNA sequence: TGTGCCAGCCGAAAAAGGGATACGCAGTATTTT.

V gene TRBV7-8 combines with J gene TRBJ1-5; D unclear. V lost 1 base and J lost 6, with 7 bases in between. The CDR3 consists of 13 residues. Germline CDR1 reads SGHVS; CDR2 reads FQNEAQ. CDR3: CASSLERVQPQHF. CDR3 DNA sequence: TGTGCCAGCAGCTTAGAGAGGGTTCAGCCCCAGCATTTT. The variable domain in full, with the rest retrieved from reference TRBV7-8 and TRBJ1-5, is GAGVSQSPRYKVAKRGQDVALRCDPISGHVSLFWYQQALGQGPEFLTYFQNEAQLDKSGLPSDRFFAERPEGSVSTLKIQRTQQEDSAVYLCASSLERVQPQHFGDGTRLSIL.

The genes are TRBV7-3 and TRBJ1-3; a weak D match, TRBD1 (5 bases). This CDR3 region has 13 residues. Trimming shortened V by 5 bases and J by 10 bases, and 15 bases separated the two germline ends. From germline, CDR1 is SGHTA and CDR2 FQGTGA. In DNA, the CDR3 is TGTGCCAGCAGCCTCGGGACGGAAAAAACCATATATTTT. Translating gives CASSLGTEKTIYF.

In DNA form, the CDR3 reads TGTGCCAGCAGCCAAGATTCTAATCGAGCTTTCAATCAGCCCCAGCATTTT. It codes for CASSQDSNRAFNQPQHF. This sequence joins TRBV4-2 and TRBJ1-5; no reliable D call. Per the germline V gene, CDR1 is LGHNA and CDR2 is YNFKEQ. Trimming shortened V by 0 bases and J by 3 bases, and 15 bases separated the two germline ends. The CDR3 extends over 17 amino acids.

This clonotype was seen ten or more times. This sequence joins TRBV6-5 and TRBJ2-2, with 7 bases fitting TRBD1. CDR3 length: 17 amino acids. Germline V gene sequence: CDR1 MNHEY, CDR2 SVGAGI. V was clipped by 1 base and J by 3 bases; unmatched bases: 8. The CDR3 DNA sequence: TGTGCCAGCAGTTACTACCCCCAGGGGGTCGACACCGGGGAGCTGTTTTTT. This gives the protein CASSYYPQGVDTGELFF.

V usage is TRBV7-9 and J usage is TRBJ2-6; perhaps TRBD1 as D (6 bases). V lost 4 bases and J 0 bases, leaving 10 bases between the germline ends. The CDR3 consists of 16 residues. The germline V gene encodes CDR1 SEHNR and CDR2 FQNEAQ (reference sequence). The CDR3, as DNA: TGTGCCAGCAGCTCACAGGGTTTCTCTGGGGCCAACGTCCTGACTTTC. As protein: CASSSQGFSGANVLTF.

In this sample, this clonotype turned up a few times. The gene calls are TRBV4-3 and TRBJ2-3; 7 positions match TRBD1. This CDR3 contains 17 residues. The germline CDR1 and CDR2 sequences are LGHNA and YSLEER. V dropped 0 bases and J dropped 4; count of bases not matched to a gene: 10. CDR3 protein: CASSQEASGTGADTQYF. The DNA of the CDR3 is TGCGCCAGCAGCCAAGAAGCCTCTGGAACAGGGGCAGATACGCAGTATTTT.

The table lists this clonotype with a few counts. The genes are TRBV18 and TRBJ2-5; unclear D gene. Germline CDR1 reads KGHSH; CDR2 reads LQKENI. V shed 5 bases and J shed 1 base, with 2 bases lying between them. This CDR3 comprises 11 residues. CDR3 nucleotide sequence: TGTGCCAGCTCAATCCAAGAGACCCAGTACTTC. This translates into CASSIQETQYF. Using reference TRBV18 and TRBJ2-5 for the parts outside the CDR3, the full variable domain is NAGVMQNPRHLVRRRGQEARLRCSPMKGHSHVYWYRQLPEEGLKFMVYLQKENIIDESGMPKERFSAEFPKEGPSILRIQQVVRGDSAAYFCASSIQETQYFGPGTRLLVL.

CDR3 coding DNA: TGTGCCATCAGTGAGTCGCAGACCAGCGCTGAAGCTTTCTTT. Its protein product is CAISESQTSAEAFF. The chain combines TRBV10-3 with TRBJ1-1; no clear D. Trimming left V 0 bases short and J 6 bases short, with 11 bases between. CDR3 length: 14 amino acids. Looked up from germline, CDR1 is ENHRY and CDR2 is SYGVKD.

The table lists this clonotype with many counts. The chain joins TRBV4-3 to TRBJ2-4; the match to TRBD1 covers 8 bases. This CDR3 has 14 residues. Germline V gene lookup returns CDR1 LGHNA and CDR2 YSLEER. V lost 3 bases, J lost 6 bases, and 4 bases stayed unmatched. The CDR3 DNA is TGCGCCAGCAGCCAGGACGGACAGGGAAACATTCAGTACTTC. Amino acids: CASSQDGQGNIQYF.

V and J are TRBV7-2 and TRBJ1-2; D might be TRBD1 (5 bases). V was cut by 3 bases and J by 1 base, with 15 bases left in between. In germline, CDR1 is SGHTA, CDR2 FQGNSA. CDR3 length equals 16 residues. The CDR3 region has the DNA TGTGCCAGCAGCTTTGCTGGGAGGGGTAATAACTATGGCTACACCTTC. Its translation: CASSFAGRGNNYGYTF.

This clonotype showed up many times. V and J are TRBV11-2 and TRBJ2-5; 8 bases line up with TRBD1. There are 17 residues in the CDR3. Germline-derived CDR1 and CDR2 are SGHAT and FQNNGV. Unmatched junction bases numbered 10, after V lost 3 bases and J lost 1 base. The CDR3 bases are TGTGCCAGCAGCTTGGGACAGGCTACCCTAGGCCAAGAGACCCAGTACTTC. Residues: CASSLGQATLGQETQYF. Full variable domain (outside the CDR3, taken from reference TRBV11-2 and TRBJ2-5): EAGVAQSPRYKIIEKRQSVAFWCNPISGHATLYWYQQILGQGPKLLIQFQNNGVVDDSQLPKDRFSAERLKGVDSTLKIQPAKLEDSAVYLCASSLGQATLGQETQYFGPGTRLLVL.

This clonotype was counted only a few times. V gene TRBV7-2 combines with J gene TRBJ1-6; D call uncertain. Trimming stripped 7 bases from V and 0 bases from J, with 10 bases between. This CDR3 comprises 15 residues. CDR1 is SGHTA and CDR2 is FQGNSA in the germline V gene. The CDR3 DNA follows: TGTGCCAGCACCTCCCGTAGCTCCTATAATTCACCCCTCCACTTT. This encodes CASTSRSSYNSPLHF.

Many counts were recorded for this clonotype. J is TRBJ2-1 and V is TRBV20-1, with D possibly matching TRBD2 (7 bases). The V end was cut by 0 bases, the J end by 8 bases, with 20 bases between. CDR1 is DFQATT and CDR2 is SNEGSKA in the germline V gene (reference sequence). The CDR3 consists of 16 residues. The CDR3 sequence: CSAREGRGVSWDEQFF. The CDR3 DNA reads TGCAGTGCTAGAGAGGGGAGGGGGGTCTCCTGGGATGAGCAGTTCTTC.

This clonotype was detected a few times. The rearrangement uses TRBV5-1 and TRBJ2-2, with D perhaps matching TRBD2 (6 bases). Trimming stripped 3 bases from V and 3 bases from J, with 9 bases between. CDR1 and CDR2 (germline): SGHRS, YFSETQ. The CDR3 has 14 amino acids. CDR3 nucleotides: TGCGCCAGCAGCTCCGGGGGATACACCGGGGAGCTGTTTTTT. It codes for CASSSGGYTGELFF.

The V gene is TRBV7-9, the J gene TRBJ1-6; no clear D gene. This CDR3 region has 14 residues. V gave up 4 bases and J gave up 7 bases, with 11 bases separating them. Germline lookup yields CDR1 SEHNR and CDR2 FQNEAQ (reference sequence). As DNA, the CDR3 is TGTGCCAGCAGCTCCCTCCCCGGGAATTCACCCCTCCACTTT. Translation: CASSSLPGNSPLHF.

At least ten counts were recorded for this clonotype. The rearrangement uses TRBV28 and TRBJ2-7; D gene unclear. With 3 bases removed from V and 3 bases from J, the gap between germline ends came to 9 bases. The CDR3 covers 13 residues. CDR1 is MDHEN, CDR2 SYDVKM, per germline. CDR3 region: CASSLDGLYEQYF. In nucleotides, the CDR3 is TGTGCCAGCAGTTTGGACGGTCTCTACGAGCAGTACTTC.

The genes are TRBV4-1 and TRBJ2-1, with D perhaps assigned TRBD1 or TRBD2 (5 bases each). The CDR3 is 16 residues long. CDR1 and CDR2 from the germline V gene are MGHRA and YSYEKL. The V and J ends lost 0 bases and 5 bases respectively, with 14 bases between them. As DNA, the CDR3 is TGCGCCAGCAGCCAAGATTTTTGGGGACGACACAATGAGCAGTTCTTC. It yields the protein CASSQDFWGRHNEQFF.

The chain employs TRBV25-1 and TRBJ2-5; maybe TRBD1 (5 bases). The CDR3 runs 14 residues. CDR1 is MGHDK, CDR2 SYGVNS, per germline. Trimming took off 8 bases at V and 5 bases at J, with 18 bases between the two ends. CDR3 sequence: CASGDSLTGETQYF. The CDR3 nucleotides are TGTGCCAGCGGCGACAGTCTCACTGGGGAGACCCAGTACTTC.

This clonotype was detected many times. The chain uses TRBV12-3 or TRBV12-4 and TRBJ2-5; 10 bases agree with TRBD1. The V segment lost 6 bases and the J segment 5 bases; nucleotides outside the gene matches: 6. The CDR3 totals 14 residues. The CDR3: CASRPGQGVETQYF. DNA for the CDR3: TGTGCCAGCAGGCCCGGACAGGGGGTGGAGACCCAGTACTTC.